This T cell receptor (beta chain) comes out of a study of identical twins. Study-wide findings and caveats: Whereas memory repertoires showed no such difference, abundant cord blood beta clonotypes carried fewer insertions.

A single record per CDR3 protein comes from TCRdb applying MiXCR to the 5' RACE reads. This table holds about 900,000 distinct CDR3 sequences, around an eighth found once. V lost 4 bases to trimming and J lost 7 bases, with 10 bases between them. The CDR3 loop spans 12 amino acids. CDR1 is SQVTM and CDR2 is ANQGSEA in the germline V gene. The table lists this clonotype with many counts. Its antigen is not identified. This same sample was also part of a study on yellow fever vaccine responses in identical twins.

Sequencing input: PBMCs. The V gene is TRBV29-1, the J gene TRBJ2-2; D uncertain. The clonotype comes from a woman between 18 and 29 years old in good health. The CDR3: CSVARDGGELFF. DNA of the CDR3: TGCAGCGTTGCCCGTGATGGCGGGGAGCTGTTTTTT.